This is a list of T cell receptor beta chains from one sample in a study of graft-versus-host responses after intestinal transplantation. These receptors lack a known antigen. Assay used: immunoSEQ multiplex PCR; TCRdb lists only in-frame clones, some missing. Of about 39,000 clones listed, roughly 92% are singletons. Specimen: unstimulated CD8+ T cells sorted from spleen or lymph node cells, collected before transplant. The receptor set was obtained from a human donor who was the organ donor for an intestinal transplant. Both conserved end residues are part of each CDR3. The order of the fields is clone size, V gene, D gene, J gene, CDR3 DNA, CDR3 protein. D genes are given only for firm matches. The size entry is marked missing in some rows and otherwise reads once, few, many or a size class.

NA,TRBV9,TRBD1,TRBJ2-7,TGTGCCAGCAGCGGGGACCGGGACAGGGGCGTCTACGAGCAGTACTTC,CASSGDRDRGVYEQYF
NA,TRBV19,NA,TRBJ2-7,TGTGCCAGTAGTATAGCTGGGGAACCGCCCTACGAGCAGTACTTC,CASSIAGEPPYEQYF
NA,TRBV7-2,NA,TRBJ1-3,TGTGCCAGCAGCCCGATGATCTCTGGAAACACCATATATTTT,CASSPMISGNTIYF
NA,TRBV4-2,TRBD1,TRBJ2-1,TGTGCCAGCAGCCAAGAGGGACAGGTCGATGAGCAGTTCTTC,CASSQEGQVDEQFF
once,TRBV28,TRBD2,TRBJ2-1,TGTGCCAGCAAGGGGGGACTAGCGGGAGCCATCAATGAGCAGTTCTTC,CASKGGLAGAINEQFF
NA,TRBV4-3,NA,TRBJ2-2,TGCGCCAGCAGCCAAGCACAGAGAGTGGGCGGGGAGCTGTTTTTT,CASSQAQRVGGELFF
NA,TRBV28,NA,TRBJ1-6,TGTGCCAGCAGTTTCGTCCGTCCCGGGGATTCACCCCTCCACTTT,CASSFVRPGDSPLHF
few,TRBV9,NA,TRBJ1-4,TGTGCCAGCAGCGCCTCCGGGTCAGGGACTGAAAAACTTTTTTTT,CASSASGSGTEKLFF
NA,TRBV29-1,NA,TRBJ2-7,TGCAGCGTTGAAGATCTCAACAGGCCCTACGAGCAGTACTTC,CSVEDLNRPYEQYF
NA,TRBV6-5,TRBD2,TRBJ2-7,TGTGCCGCGGGGCCTCAAGCGGGGTCCTACGAGCAGTACTTC,CAAGPQAGSYEQYF
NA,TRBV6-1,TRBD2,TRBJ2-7,TGTGCCAGCAGTGACGTGGGAGGGCCCTACGAGCAGTACTTC,CASSDVGGPYEQYF
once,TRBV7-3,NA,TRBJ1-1,TGTGCCAGCAGCTTAGTAGTGAACACTGAAGCTTTCTTT,CASSLVVNTEAFF
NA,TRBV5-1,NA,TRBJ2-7,TGCGCCGGCAGCCCAACCTCCGACAGCTACGAGCAGTACTTC,CAGSPTSDSYEQYF
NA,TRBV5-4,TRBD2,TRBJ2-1,TGTGCCAGCAGCTCCGTTAGCGGGAGGGCTAACAATGAGCAGTTCTTC,CASSSVSGRANNEQFF
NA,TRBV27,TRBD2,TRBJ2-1,TGTGCCAGCACAACTAGCGGGAGCTCCTACAATGAGCAGTTCTTC,CASTTSGSSYNEQFF
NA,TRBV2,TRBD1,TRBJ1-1,TGTGCCAGCAGTACGGGGACAGGGGGCTACACTGAAGCTTTCTTT,CASSTGTGGYTEAFF
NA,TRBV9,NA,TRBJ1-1,TGTGCCAGCAGCGTGGGCAACATGAACACTGAAGCTTTCTTT,CASSVGNMNTEAFF
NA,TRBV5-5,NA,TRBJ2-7,TGTGCCAGCAGCTTTTTCCGGGTCCCCAGCTCCTACGAGCAGTACTTC,CASSFFRVPSSYEQYF
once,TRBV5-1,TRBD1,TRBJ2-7,TGCGCCAGCAGCTTGGGACAGGGTCGGGACGAGCAGTACTTC,CASSLGQGRDEQYF
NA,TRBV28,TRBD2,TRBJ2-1,TGTGCCAGCACCTTGGGGACTAGAGGGGGGGATGAGCAGTTCTTC,CASTLGTRGGDEQFF
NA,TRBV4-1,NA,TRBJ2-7,TGCGCCAGCAGCCAAGGATTCGAGGGAAGCTCCTACGAGCAGTACTTC,CASSQGFEGSSYEQYF
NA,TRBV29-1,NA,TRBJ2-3,TGCAGCGTTGAGTCCGCGGGGAGGTTCCGGGAAAGGACAGATACGCAGTATTTT,CSVESAGRFRERTDTQYF
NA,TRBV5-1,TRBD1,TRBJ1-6,TGCGCCAGCAGCCGACTTGGACAGGGATACAATTCACCCCTCCACTTT,CASSRLGQGYNSPLHF
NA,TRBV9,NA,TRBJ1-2,TGTGCCAGCAGCGTTGGGGGGGCAAATGGCTACACCTTC,CASSVGGANGYTF
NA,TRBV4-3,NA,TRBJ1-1,TGCGGCAGAAGTCGCACCAGGGCCCTAACTGAAGCTTTCTTT,CGRSRTRALTEAFF
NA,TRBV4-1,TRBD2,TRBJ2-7,TGCGCCAGCAGCCAAGATCTCCTAGCGGAAGTGTACGAGCAGTACTTC,CASSQDLLAEVYEQYF
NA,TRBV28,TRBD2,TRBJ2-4,TGTGCCAGCAGTTCTATACCCGGGACTAACGTCCGGAACATTCAGTACTTC,CASSSIPGTNVRNIQYF
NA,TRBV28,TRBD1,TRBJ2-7,TGTGCCAGCAGTTTATACCAGGGGGACGAGCAGTACTTC,CASSLYQGDEQYF
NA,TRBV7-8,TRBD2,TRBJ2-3,TGTGCCAGCAGCTTATCCGGGAGGGGCACAGATACGCAGTATTTT,CASSLSGRGTDTQYF
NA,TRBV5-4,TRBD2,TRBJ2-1,TGTGCCAGCAGCCCGGGACTAGCGGGAATTGAGCAGTTCTTC,CASSPGLAGIEQFF
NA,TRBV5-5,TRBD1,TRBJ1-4,TGTGCCAGCAGCGACCGGGACAGGGAATATCCTGAAAAACTGTTTTTT,CASSDRDREYPEKLFF
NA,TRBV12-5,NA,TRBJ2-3,TGTGCTAGTGGTTTCTCGACGACGCGGTCCCACGATACGCAGTATTTT,CASGFSTTRSHDTQYF
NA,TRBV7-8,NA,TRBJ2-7,NA,CASSTSTGSYEQYF
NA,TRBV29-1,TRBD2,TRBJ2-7,TGCAGCGTTGAGGGACCGGGACTAGCCTACGAGCAGTACTTC,CSVEGPGLAYEQYF
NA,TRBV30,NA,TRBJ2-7,TGTGCCTGGTTGGTTGGCTACGAGCAGTACTTC,CAWLVGYEQYF
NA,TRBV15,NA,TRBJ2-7,TGTGCCACCAGCAGGTCCGGGACTCACGAGCAGTACTTC,CATSRSGTHEQYF
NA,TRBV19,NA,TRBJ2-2,TGTGCCAGTAGGTGGTCAAACACCGGGGAGCTGTTTTTT,CASRWSNTGELFF
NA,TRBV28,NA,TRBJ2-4,TGTGCCAGCAGCCCAGTAGGGGTCGGCTGGCCTACGTTAGCCAAAAACATTCAGTACTTC,CASSPVGVGWPTLAKNIQYF
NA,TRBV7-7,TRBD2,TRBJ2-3,TGTGCTAGCAGCTTAGCACTAGCGGATACGCAGTATTTT,CASSLALADTQYF
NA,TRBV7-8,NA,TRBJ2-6,TGTGCCAGCAGCTTAACGGGAGATGGGGCCAACGTCCTGACTTTC,CASSLTGDGANVLTF
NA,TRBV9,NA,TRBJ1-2,TGTGCCAGCAGCGTAGCCCATCGGGGGGACTATGGCTACACCTTC,CASSVAHRGDYGYTF
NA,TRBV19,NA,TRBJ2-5,TGTGCCAGTAGTATAGGGACTTGGGAGGACACTTTACAAGAGACCCAGTACTTC,CASSIGTWEDTLQETQYF